The T cell receptor beta chain described here comes from a study of cytomegalovirus exposure and HLA in healthy donors. V lost 4 bases and J 8 bases, leaving 9 bases between the germline ends. This CDR3 region has 12 residues. Germline V gene sequence: CDR1 PRHDT, CDR2 FYEKMQ (reference sequence). Only in-frame clones appear in the TCRdb table, and some are missing; sequencing was by immunoSEQ multiplex PCR. The sample includes over 120,000 clones, 85% to 95% of them seen just once. The V gene is TRBV13, the J gene TRBJ2-4; D gene uncertain. The receptor was isolated from a man between 18 and 35 years old in good health and CMV-seropositive. The specimen was PBMCs. The CDR3, as DNA: TGTGCCAGCAGCTCTTCCCGGGACATTCAGTACTTC. Its translation is CASSSSRDIQYF.